This paragraph reports one TCR beta chain. The antigen remains undetermined. This sample is drawn from a study of early T cells in non-severe SARS-CoV-2 infection. Study at large: Unpaired chains resulted from sequencing bulk RNA of unsorted whole blood. Broader study findings: Private and CD4 specificities were missed by VDJdb matching, skewed to anti-spike CD8.

Unique molecular identifiers were affixed to single, distinct cDNA molecules. MiXCR, run by TCRdb on the 5' RACE reads, gives a single entry per CDR3 protein. The sample gives more than 70,000 distinct CDR3 sequences, around 11% of which show up once; around 13% is in the top ten. The receptor's source is an adult who was a healthcare worker with PCR-confirmed SARS-CoV-2 infection or an uninfected control (not recorded which). This material consisted of whole blood, taken at baseline.

The DNA for the CDR3 is TGTGCCAGTAGTATCCAAGGGAGGGCATCCTACGAGCAGTACTTC. Translating it yields CASSIQGRASYEQYF. The rearrangement joins TRBV19 to TRBJ2-7, with TRBD2 matching 7 bases. In germline, CDR1 is LNHDA, CDR2 SQIVND (reference sequence). The CDR3 has 15 amino acids. Trimming took 3 bases from V and 1 from J; bases not matched to a gene: 6.